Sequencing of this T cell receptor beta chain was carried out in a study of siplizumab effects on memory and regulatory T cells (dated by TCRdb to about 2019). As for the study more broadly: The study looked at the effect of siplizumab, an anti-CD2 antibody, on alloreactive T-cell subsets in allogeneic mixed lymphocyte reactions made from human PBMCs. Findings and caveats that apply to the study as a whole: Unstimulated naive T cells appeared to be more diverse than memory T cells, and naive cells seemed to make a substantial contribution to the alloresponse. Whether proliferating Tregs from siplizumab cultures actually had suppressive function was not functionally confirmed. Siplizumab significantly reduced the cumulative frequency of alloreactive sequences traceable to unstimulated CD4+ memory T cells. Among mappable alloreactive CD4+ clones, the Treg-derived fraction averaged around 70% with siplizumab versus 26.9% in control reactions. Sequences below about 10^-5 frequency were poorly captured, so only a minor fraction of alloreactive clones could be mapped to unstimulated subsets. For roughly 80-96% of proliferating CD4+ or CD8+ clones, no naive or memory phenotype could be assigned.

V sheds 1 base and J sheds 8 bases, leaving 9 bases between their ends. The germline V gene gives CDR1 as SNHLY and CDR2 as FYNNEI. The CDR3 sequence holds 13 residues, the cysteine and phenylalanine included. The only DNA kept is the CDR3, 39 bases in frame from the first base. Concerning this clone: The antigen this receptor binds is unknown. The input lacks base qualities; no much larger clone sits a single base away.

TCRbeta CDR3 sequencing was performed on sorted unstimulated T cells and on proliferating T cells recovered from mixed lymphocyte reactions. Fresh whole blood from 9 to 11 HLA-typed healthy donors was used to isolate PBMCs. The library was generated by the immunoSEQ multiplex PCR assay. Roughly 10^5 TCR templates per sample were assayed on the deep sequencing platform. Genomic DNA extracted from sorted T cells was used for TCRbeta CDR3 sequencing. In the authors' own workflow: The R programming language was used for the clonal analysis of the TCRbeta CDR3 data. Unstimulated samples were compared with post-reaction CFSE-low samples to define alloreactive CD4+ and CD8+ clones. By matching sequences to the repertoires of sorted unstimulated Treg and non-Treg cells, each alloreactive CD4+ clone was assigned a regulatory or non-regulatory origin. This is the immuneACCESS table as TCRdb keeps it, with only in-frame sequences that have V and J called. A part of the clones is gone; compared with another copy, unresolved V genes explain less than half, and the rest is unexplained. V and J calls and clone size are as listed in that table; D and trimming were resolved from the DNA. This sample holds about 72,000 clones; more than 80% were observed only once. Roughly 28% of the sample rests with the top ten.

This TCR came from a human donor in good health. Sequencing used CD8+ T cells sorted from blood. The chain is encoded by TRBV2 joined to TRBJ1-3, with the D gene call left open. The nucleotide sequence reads TGTGCCAGCAGTGAAGGGAAGTGGGACACCATATATTTT. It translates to CASSEGKWDTIYF. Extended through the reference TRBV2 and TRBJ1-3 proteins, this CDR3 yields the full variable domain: EPEVTQTPSHQVTQMGQEVILRCVPISNHLYFYWYRQILGQKVEFLVSFYNNEISEKSEIFDDQFSVERPDGSNFTLKIRSTKLEDSAMYFCASSEGKWDTIYFGEGSWLTVV.